This TCR beta chain was captured by sequencing in a study of CD8 T cells in Susac syndrome. An input of roughly 0.5 to 1 ug of RNA was subjected to reverse transcription using random hexamers. From the immunoSEQ multiplex PCR reads, TCRdb called clonotypes with MiXCR, one entry per CDR3 protein. The data show about 180,000 distinct CDR3 sequences, about 93% seen once. Germline loops: CDR1 DFQATT, CDR2 SNEGSKA (reference sequence). The ends were cut back, 4 bases at V and 6 bases at J, with 19 bases in the middle. The CDR3 loop spans 15 amino acids. The sequence derives from a human donor with Susac syndrome. The chain couples TRBV20-1 to TRBJ1-5; no reliable D call. Sequencing was carried out using CD4+ T cells from PBMCs. The CDR3 region is CSATSGESVRQPQHF. DNA for the CDR3: TGCAGTGCTACCAGCGGGGAGTCGGTTCGTCAGCCCCAGCATTTT.